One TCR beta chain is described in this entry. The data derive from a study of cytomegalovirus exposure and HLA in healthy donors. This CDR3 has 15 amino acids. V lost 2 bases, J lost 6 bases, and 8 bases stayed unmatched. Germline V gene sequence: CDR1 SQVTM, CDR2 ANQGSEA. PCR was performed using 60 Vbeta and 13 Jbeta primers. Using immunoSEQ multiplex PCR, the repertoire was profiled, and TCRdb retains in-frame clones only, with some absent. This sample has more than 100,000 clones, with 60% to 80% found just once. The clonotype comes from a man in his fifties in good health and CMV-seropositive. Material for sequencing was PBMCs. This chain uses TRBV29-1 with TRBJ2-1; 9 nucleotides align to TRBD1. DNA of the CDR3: TGCAGCGTTGAAACCGACAGGGGGGGCTTCAATGAGCAGTTCTTC. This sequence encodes CSVETDRGGFNEQFF.